Shown below are 32 T cell receptor beta chains from a single sample sequenced in a study of blood T cell repertoires in COVID-19. Profiling relied on immunoSEQ multiplex PCR, and the TCRdb table lists in-frame clones only, not all of them. The sample consists of 350,000 to 500,000 clones, about 87% of them appearing once. Sequenced input: peripheral blood. These TCRs come from a man between 18 and 29 years old with COVID-19, enrolled during active disease.

This clone was counted only a few times. Written as DNA, the CDR3 is TGTGCCAGCAGCAGGAACCTTAACCCAAATCAGCCCCAGCATTTT. Amino acid sequence: CASSRNLNPNQPQHF. The chain recombines TRBV2 with TRBJ1-5; D unresolved. The length of the CDR3 is 15 residues. V lost 6 bases and J lost 4, with 16 bases in between. Looked up from germline, CDR1 is SNHLY and CDR2 is FYNNEI. Complete variable domain (other parts from reference TRBV2 and TRBJ1-5): EPEVTQTPSHQVTQMGQEVILRCVPISNHLYFYWYRQILGQKVEFLVSFYNNEISEKSEIFDDQFSVERPDGSNFTLKIRSTKLEDSAMYFCASSRNLNPNQPQHFGDGTRLSIL.

This rearrangement joins TRBV19 to TRBJ1-6; no definite D call. CDR1 is LNHDA and CDR2 is SQIVND in the germline V gene (reference sequence). V was shortened by 1 base and J by 5 bases, with 9 bases between the two germline ends. CDR3 size: 15 residues. The CDR3 sequence is CASSIADGNNSPLHF. In DNA form, the CDR3 reads TGTGCCAGTAGTATAGCGGACGGGAATAATTCACCCCTCCACTTT.

The V call is TRBV30, the J call TRBJ2-5; D is unclear. Per the germline V gene, CDR1 is GTSNPN and CDR2 is SVGIG (reference sequence). The CDR3 is 13 residues long. CDR3 in DNA: TGTGCTTCTAGTGTAGGATGGTCGGAGACCCAGTACTTC. This sequence encodes CASSVGWSETQYF.

The chain is built from TRBV7-9 and TRBJ2-2, with 9 bases aligning to TRBD2. Germline V gene data show CDR1 as SEHNR and CDR2 as FQNEAQ (reference sequence). The J segment lost 0 bases and the V segment lost 3 bases, leaving 5 bases of the junction unmatched. The CDR3 consists of 17 residues. CDR3 DNA sequence: TGTGCCAGCAGCTTCCCCCCTAGCGGGGCGAACACCGGGGAGCTGTTTTTT. It translates to CASSFPPSGANTGELFF.

The gene calls are TRBV7-9 and TRBJ2-2; D might be TRBD1 (5 bases). Trimming stripped 10 bases from V and 3 bases from J, with 15 bases between. Germline assignment: CDR1 SEHNR and CDR2 FQNEAQ (reference sequence). The CDR3 extends over 14 amino acids. The CDR3 sequence is CATPSDRDTGELFF. DNA for the CDR3: TGTGCCACCCCCTCAGACAGAGACACCGGGGAGCTGTTTTTT.

The rearrangement joins TRBV2 to TRBJ2-2, with 9 bases lining up with TRBD2. The J segment lost 0 bases and the V segment lost 6 bases, leaving 8 bases of the junction unmatched. The V gene's germline CDR1 is SNHLY and CDR2 FYNNEI. The CDR3 covers 17 residues. The CDR3 coding sequence is TGTGCCAGCAGGAAGGTTACTAGCGGGTCGAACACCGGGGAGCTGTTTTTT. This encodes CASRKVTSGSNTGELFF.

The chain recombines TRBV10-3 with TRBJ1-2; D might be TRBD1 (5 bases). The CDR3 extends over 13 amino acids. Germline values: CDR1 ENHRY, CDR2 SYGVKD. Trimming stripped 4 bases from V and 6 bases from J, with 12 bases between. The DNA for the CDR3 is TGTGCCATCAGTGGACAGCTCGCCGATGGCTACACCTTC. Translation gives CAISGQLADGYTF.

This rearrangement joins TRBV15 to TRBJ2-2, with TRBD1 identical over 7 bases. Germline assignment: CDR1 LNHNV and CDR2 YYDKDF (reference sequence). Trimming took 10 bases from V and 3 from J; bases not matched to a gene: 5. The CDR3 is 13 amino acids. CDR3 protein: CASRDSDTGELFF. CDR3 DNA sequence: TGTGCCAGCCGGGACAGCGACACCGGGGAGCTGTTTTTT.

V gene TRBV2 combines with J gene TRBJ2-3; the D gene is possibly TRBD2 (6 bases). This CDR3 is 13 amino acids long. Looked up from germline, CDR1 is SNHLY and CDR2 is FYNNEI. V lost 8 bases and J lost 2, with 11 bases in between. The CDR3, as DNA: TGTGCCAGCCGGCGGGATATCACAGATACGCAGTATTTT. Translated: CASRRDITDTQYF.

This chain uses TRBV6-5 with TRBJ2-1; the D gene is possibly TRBD1 (5 bases). There are 15 residues in the CDR3. The V gene lost 8 bases and the J gene lost 1 base, with 15 bases spanning the gap. Germline CDR1 is MNHEY and CDR2 is SVGAGI. The DNA of the CDR3 is TGTGCCAGCGTTTATTCAGGACAATCCTACAATGAGCAGTTCTTC. Residues: CASVYSGQSYNEQFF.

The rearrangement uses TRBV5-6 and TRBJ2-5; 8 nucleotides align to TRBD2. Germline V gene sequence: CDR1 SGHDT, CDR2 YYEEEE. The CDR3 is made up of 15 amino acids. The V gene end was trimmed by 0 bases and the J gene end by 6 bases; junction bases not matched to a gene: 7. CDR3 loop: CASSLAGGAAKTQYF. The DNA of the CDR3 is TGTGCCAGCAGCTTGGCCGGGGGGGCCGCTAAGACCCAGTACTTC.

The gene calls are TRBV19 and TRBJ2-5; tentative D call: TRBD2 (5 bases). The length of the CDR3 is 15 residues. The ends were cut back, 3 bases at V and 1 base at J, with 12 bases in the middle. The V gene's germline CDR1 is LNHDA and CDR2 SQIVND (reference sequence). The CDR3 sequence is CASSMIGRGQETQYF. The CDR3 bases are TGTGCCAGTAGTATGATCGGCCGGGGCCAAGAGACCCAGTACTTC.

The V and J genes are TRBV18 and TRBJ2-3; TRBD2 agrees at 11 bases. With 3 bases clipped from V and 3 bases from J, the junction kept 5 bases outside the gene matches. The V gene's germline CDR1 is KGHSH and CDR2 LQKENI. The CDR3 sequence is 16 residues long. The CDR3, as DNA: TGTGCCAGCTCACCGGCTAGCGGGGGGACTACAGATACGCAGTATTTT. This translates into CASSPASGGTTDTQYF.

This sequence joins TRBV11-2 and TRBJ1-6, with a tentative D call TRBD1 (6 bases). Trimming cost V 5 bases and J 14 bases, with 16 bases left between them. From germline, CDR1 is SGHAT and CDR2 FQNNGV. CDR3 length: 13 residues. CDR3: CASSLEQGTTLHF. In DNA, the CDR3 is TGTGCCAGCAGCCTCGAACAGGGTACCACCCTCCACTTT.

In regard to this clone: The sample carries other DNA sequences with the same CDR3. CDR3 sequence reads: CASSLGQGYEQYF. The DNA for the CDR3 is TGTGCCAGTAGTTTAGGACAGGGCTACGAGCAGTACTTC. The chain has TRBV19 and TRBJ2-7, with 8 bases aligning to TRBD1. This CDR3 contains 13 residues. Germline-derived CDR1 and CDR2 are LNHDA and SQIVND (reference sequence). The J segment lost 3 bases and the V segment lost 5 bases, leaving 3 bases of the junction unmatched.

The chain combines TRBV3-1 (or the pseudogene TRBV3-2) with TRBJ1-1, with unresolved D. The germline V gene encodes CDR1 LGHDT and CDR2 YNNKEL (reference sequence). This CDR3 comprises 12 residues. Deletions cut 4 bases from V and 10 bases from J, with 13 bases between. This CDR3 reads CASSPGRTTAFF. Here the CDR3 DNA reads TGTGCCAGCAGCCCTGGACGGACTACAGCTTTCTTT.

The rearrangement joins TRBV5-5 to TRBJ2-7; 9 bases align to TRBD1. With V trimmed by 3 bases and J by 2 bases, 0 bases remained unmatched. The germline V gene has CDR1 SGHKS and CDR2 YYEKEE (reference sequence). This CDR3 comprises 13 residues. The CDR3 DNA sequence: TGTGCCAGCAGCTGGGACAGGGCCTACGAGCAGTACTTC. Translation gives CASSWDRAYEQYF.

The chain links TRBV5-1 to TRBJ2-3; 9 bases map to TRBD1. CDR1 is SGHRS and CDR2 is YFSETQ in the germline V gene. The CDR3 contains 13 residues. J was trimmed by 6 bases and V by 3 bases; bases with no gene match: 2. DNA of the CDR3: TGCGCCAGCAGCTGGGACAGGGCCGATACGCAGTATTTT. Translated, it gives CASSWDRADTQYF. The full variable domain, its missing parts supplied by reference TRBV5-1 and TRBJ2-3, is KAGVTQTPRYLIKTRGQQVTLSCSPISGHRSVSWYQQTPGQGLQFLFEYFSETQRNKGNFPGRFSGRQFSNSRSEMNVSTLELGDSALYLCASSWDRADTQYFGPGTRLTVL.

The gene calls are TRBV14 and TRBJ2-6; no definite D call. Trimming left V 1 base short and J 0 bases short, with 7 bases between. The V gene's germline CDR1 is SGHDN and CDR2 FVKESK. This CDR3 is 16 amino acids long. The CDR3 coding sequence is TGTGCCAGCAGCCAAGGACGGAGCTCTGGGGCCAACGTCCTGACTTTC. Translating gives CASSQGRSSGANVLTF. The complete variable domain, with remaining parts taken from reference TRBV14 and TRBJ2-6, reads EAGVTQFPSHSVIEKGQTVTLRCDPISGHDNLYWYRRVMGKEIKFLLHFVKESKQDESGMPNNRFLAERTGGTYSTLKVQPAELEDSGVYFCASSQGRSSGANVLTFGAGSRLTVL.

The gene calls are TRBV6-5 and TRBJ1-1, with D possibly matching TRBD1 (6 bases). The CDR3 extends over 15 amino acids. Germline V gene data show CDR1 as MNHEY and CDR2 as SVGAGI. V dropped 0 bases and J dropped 11 bases, with 19 bases sitting between them. DNA of the CDR3: TGTGCCAGCAGTTACTCGATGGGCGGGGGCAAGGAGGCTTTCTTT. Translation: CASSYSMGGGKEAFF.

The chain links TRBV7-3 to TRBJ2-1, with D possibly being TRBD2 (5 bases). The CDR3 totals 14 residues. V was pared by 0 bases and J by 4 bases, with 7 bases between. Germline assignment: CDR1 SGHTA and CDR2 FQGTGA. CDR3 residues: CASSLTGSYNEQFF. The CDR3 DNA reads as TGTGCCAGCAGCTTAACAGGGAGTTACAATGAGCAGTTCTTC.

The chain combines TRBV5-1 with TRBJ2-5, with TRBD2 matching 9 bases. CDR1 and CDR2 from the germline V gene are SGHRS and YFSETQ. After removal of 2 bases from V and 4 bases from J, the junction contained 6 bases not matched to a gene. The CDR3 is made up of 15 amino acids. Written as DNA, the CDR3 is TGCGCCAGCAGCTTAGATAGCGGGAGACCAGAGACCCAGTACTTC. Translated, it gives CASSLDSGRPETQYF.

The chain joins TRBV6-1 to TRBJ2-2; 9 positions match TRBD2. This CDR3 contains 15 residues. CDR1 and CDR2 from the germline V gene are MNHNS and SASEGT. Unmatched junction bases numbered 3, after V lost 3 bases and J lost 4 bases. The chain's CDR3 is CASSERGGPTGELFF. CDR3 DNA sequence: TGTGCCAGCAGTGAGCGGGGGGGACCCACCGGGGAGCTGTTTTTT.

V is TRBV7-9 and J is TRBJ1-3; D is ambiguous. This CDR3 contains 14 residues. Germline V gene sequence: CDR1 SEHNR, CDR2 FQNEAQ (reference sequence). V lost 2 bases and J lost 0, with 5 bases in between. CDR3 in DNA: TGTGCCAGCAGCTTAACTAGCTCTGGAAACACCATATATTTT. Translating gives CASSLTSSGNTIYF.

A single count supports this clone. The chain is built from TRBV14 and TRBJ2-7; D is perhaps TRBD1 (6 bases). The CDR3 totals 16 residues. The germline V gene encodes CDR1 SGHDN and CDR2 FVKESK. The ends were cut back, 1 base at V and 0 bases at J, with 13 bases in the middle. CDR3 amino acids: CASSQVRGRGSYEQYF. In DNA form, the CDR3 reads TGTGCCAGCAGCCAAGTCAGGGGACGGGGCTCCTACGAGCAGTACTTC.

The chain couples TRBV11-2 to TRBJ2-2; D unclear. This CDR3 has 15 amino acids. V lost 1 base and J 6 bases, leaving 12 bases between the germline ends. Germline V lookup: CDR1 SGHAT, CDR2 FQNNGV. The CDR3 sequence is CASSLVVVSPGELFF. The CDR3 nucleotides are TGTGCCAGCAGCTTAGTGGTAGTCTCGCCCGGGGAGCTGTTTTTT.

The chain recombines TRBV5-6 with TRBJ2-6; 10 bases align to TRBD1. The V and J ends lost 1 base and 7 bases, in that order; junction bases with no gene match: 8. The CDR3 totals 17 residues. Germline loops: CDR1 SGHDT, CDR2 YYEEEE. This CDR3 is CASSLLTGGFIANVLTF. The CDR3 DNA reads as TGTGCCAGCAGCTTGCTGACAGGGGGCTTTATAGCCAACGTCCTGACTTTC.

This clone was counted between two and nine times. The gene calls are TRBV2 and TRBJ2-7; the match to TRBD1 covers 7 bases. The length of the CDR3 is 14 residues. The J segment lost 2 bases and the V segment lost 7 bases, leaving 8 bases of the junction unmatched. Germline V lookup: CDR1 SNHLY, CDR2 FYNNEI. In nucleotides, the CDR3 is TGTGCCAGCACCTCCGGGACAGCCCCCTACGAGCAGTACTTC. Its protein product is CASTSGTAPYEQYF. Full variable domain (outside the CDR3, taken from reference TRBV2 and TRBJ2-7): EPEVTQTPSHQVTQMGQEVILRCVPISNHLYFYWYRQILGQKVEFLVSFYNNEISEKSEIFDDQFSVERPDGSNFTLKIRSTKLEDSAMYFCASTSGTAPYEQYFGPGTRLTVT.

In regard to this clone: This same CDR3 is encoded by further DNA sequences in the sample. This chain links TRBV10-3 with TRBJ1-6; 10 nucleotides line up with TRBD1. From germline, CDR1 is ENHRY and CDR2 SYGVKD. This CDR3 has 13 amino acids. V was pared by 8 bases and J by 10 bases, with 5 bases of the junction left unmatched. The chain's CDR3 is CAIRDRGGSPLHF. CDR3 bases: TGTGCCATCCGGGACAGGGGTGGCTCACCCCTCCACTTT.

This chain's CDR3 is CATSDPYNGYTF. The CDR3 DNA is TGTGCCACCAGTGACCCTTATAATGGCTACACCTTC. The rearrangement uses TRBV24-1 and TRBJ1-2; no definite D call. Trimming removed 4 bases at V and 6 bases at J, with 8 bases between. CDR1 and CDR2 (germline): KGHDR, SFDVKD. This CDR3 is built from 12 residues.

The chain carries TRBV5-4 and TRBJ2-3, with D perhaps matching TRBD2 (6 bases). The CDR3 sequence is 16 residues long. Trimming took off 4 bases at V and 6 bases at J, with 21 bases between the two ends. Germline-derived CDR1 and CDR2 are SGHNT and YYREEE (reference sequence). CDR3: CASSGAGTRSTDTQYF. The DNA of the CDR3 is TGTGCCAGCAGCGGGGCCGGGACTCGATCAACGGATACGCAGTATTTT.

J is TRBJ2-1 and V is TRBV5-1, with 8 positions matching TRBD2. In germline, CDR1 is SGHRS, CDR2 YFSETQ. The CDR3 loop spans 16 amino acids. The V segment lost 2 bases and the J segment 3 bases; nucleotides outside the gene matches: 7. This CDR3 is CASSFYSGLDYNEQFF. CDR3 DNA: TGCGCCAGCAGCTTTTACTCGGGACTAGACTACAATGAGCAGTTCTTC.